The 28 T cell receptor beta chains reported below all come from one sample, sequenced in a study of T-cell memory formation after mild COVID-19. MiXCR was run by TCRdb on the 5' RACE reads, yielding one entry per CDR3 protein. The table shows around 250,000 distinct CDR3 sequences, with 16% occurring only once. Material for sequencing was PBMCs or a T cell subset sorted from them (not recorded which). The origin of the receptors is a man aged 18 to 29 who had mild COVID-19 (a few samples of this study predate the infection). Cell type and time point are not known.

The rearrangement joins TRBV20-1 to TRBJ2-3, with 11 nucleotides matching TRBD2. The ends lost 5 bases at V and 0 bases at J; junction bases unmatched: 4. Germline V gene data show CDR1 as DFQATT and CDR2 as SNEGSKA (reference sequence). This CDR3 has 15 amino acids. CDR3: CSAGLAGGSTDTQYF. CDR3 in DNA: TGCAGTGCTGGGCTAGCGGGGGGTAGCACAGATACGCAGTATTTT.

This clonotype was seen only a few times. The chain joins TRBV4-3 to TRBJ2-2; D is perhaps TRBD1 (5 bases). With 2 bases removed from V and 3 bases from J, the gap between germline ends came to 13 bases. This CDR3 is 16 amino acids long. Germline V gene lookup returns CDR1 LGHNA and CDR2 YSLEER. CDR3 sequence: CASSQSRAGYTGELFF. The CDR3 bases are TGCGCCAGCAGCCAATCCCGGGCAGGGTACACCGGGGAGCTGTTTTTT.

The chain joins TRBV12-3 or TRBV12-4 to TRBJ2-7; 8 bases match TRBD2. Trimming cost V 2 bases and J 0 bases; bases outside gene matches: 9. This CDR3 has 17 residues. The DNA for the CDR3 is TGTGCCAGCAGTTTACCAGCGGGGGAACGAAGCTCCTACGAGCAGTACTTC. Translation gives CASSLPAGERSSYEQYF.

The genes are TRBV6-4 and TRBJ1-5; D might be TRBD1 (5 bases). Germline values: CDR1 MRHNA, CDR2 SNTAGT. The CDR3 is 13 amino acids. The V end was cut by 10 bases, the J end by 0 bases, with 10 bases between. In DNA form, the CDR3 reads TGTGCCAAAGGGACGGGTAGCAATCAGCCCCAGCATTTT. Encoded protein: CAKGTGSNQPQHF.

The sample holds a few counts of this clonotype. CDR3 loop: CSAQRTGLAKNIQYF. Here the CDR3 DNA reads TGCAGTGCTCAACGGACAGGGCTAGCCAAAAACATTCAGTACTTC. The V and J genes are TRBV20-1 and TRBJ2-4; 8 bases map to TRBD1. V lost 5 bases to trimming and J lost 0 bases; unmatched junction nucleotides: 6. Germline assignment: CDR1 DFQATT and CDR2 SNEGSKA (reference sequence). The length of the CDR3 is 15 residues.

This clonotype was counted between two and nine times. This sequence joins TRBV7-6 and TRBJ2-5, with TRBD2 as a possible D gene (7 bases). The CDR3 extends over 15 amino acids. Trimming stripped 2 bases from V and 4 bases from J, with 14 bases between. Germline lookup yields CDR1 SGHVS and CDR2 FNYEAQ. The CDR3 here is CASSLILRGAETQYF. CDR3 nucleotides: TGTGCCAGCAGCTTAATATTACGGGGGGCAGAGACCCAGTACTTC.

V is TRBV9 and J is TRBJ2-7, with D possibly being TRBD1 (6 bases). Trimming stripped 3 bases from V and 2 bases from J, with 12 bases between. Germline V lookup: CDR1 SGDLS, CDR2 YYNGEE. CDR3 length: 14 amino acids. The DNA of the CDR3 is TGTGCCAGCAGCGCCGGGACAAAGCCCTACGAGCAGTACTTC. This codes for CASSAGTKPYEQYF.

In nucleotides, the CDR3 is TGTGCCAGCAGCTTAGGCTACAGGAGACAGCCCCAGCATTTT. This translates into CASSLGYRRQPQHF. The chain couples TRBV7-2 to TRBJ1-5; D is perhaps TRBD1 (5 bases). This CDR3 spans 14 amino acids. V lost 1 base to trimming and J lost 7 bases, with 11 bases between them. The germline V gene encodes CDR1 SGHTA and CDR2 FQGNSA.

The genes are TRBV4-1 and TRBJ1-2; D gene uncertain. Germline CDR1 is MGHRA and CDR2 is YSYEKL. V was trimmed by 1 base and J by 0 bases, leaving 9 bases between them. The CDR3 runs 15 residues. The CDR3 DNA sequence: TGCGCCAGCAGCCAAGGCGTAAGGGCTAACTATGGCTACACCTTC. This sequence encodes CASSQGVRANYGYTF.

This clonotype came up a few times. The chain links TRBV10-3 to TRBJ2-1; 10 bases fit TRBD2. The junction had 11 bases not matched to a gene; V was cut back by 7 bases and J by 8 bases. CDR3 size: 15 residues. CDR1 and CDR2 (germline): ENHRY, SYGVKD. The CDR3 is CAINEGASGGYEQFF. The CDR3 DNA reads TGTGCCATCAACGAGGGCGCTAGCGGGGGCTATGAGCAGTTCTTC.

V usage is TRBV7-9 and J usage is TRBJ2-7, with D possibly being TRBD2 (5 bases). CDR1 and CDR2 from the germline V gene are SEHNR and FQNEAQ (reference sequence). The CDR3 sequence is 16 residues long. V lost 2 bases and J lost 2, with 16 bases in between. In DNA form, the CDR3 reads TGTGCCAGCAGCTTAACCCGGACGGGGATGACCTACGAGCAGTACGTC. Amino acids: CASSLTRTGMTYEQYV.

This chain joins TRBV6-1 and TRBJ1-5; D possibly corresponds to TRBD1 (6 bases). The CDR3 covers 14 residues. The V end lost 3 bases, the J end lost 11 bases, and 17 bases lay between the germline ends. Germline V gene data show CDR1 as MNHNS and CDR2 as SASEGT. The CDR3 loop reads CASSERDTRSAQHF. CDR3 nucleotide sequence: TGTGCCAGCAGTGAGCGGGACACCCGTTCGGCCCAGCATTTT.

This clonotype was detected only a few times. The chain links TRBV7-9 to TRBJ1-6, with 9 nucleotides matching TRBD1. The CDR3 is made up of 14 amino acids. Germline V gene lookup returns CDR1 SEHNR and CDR2 FQNEAQ (reference sequence). Losses at the gene ends were 4 bases for V and 10 bases for J; bases not matched to a gene: 5. CDR3: CASSSGQGRSPLHF. CDR3 DNA: TGTGCCAGCAGCTCGGGACAGGGACGGTCACCCCTCCACTTT.

This clonotype has more than one count but fewer than ten. V gene TRBV5-8 combines with J gene TRBJ2-7; 7 positions agree with TRBD1. The CDR3 has 13 residues. Germline V gene sequence: CDR1 SGHTS, CDR2 YDEGEE. Germline trimming cut 4 bases from V and 6 bases from J; bases unmatched to any gene: 7. CDR3 in DNA: TGTGCCAGCAGCATAACACAGGGGATCGAGCAGTACTTC. Its protein product is CASSITQGIEQYF.

J is TRBJ2-7 and V is TRBV4-3, with D maybe TRBD1 (7 bases). This CDR3 has 15 residues. The germline V and J ends were trimmed by 0 bases and 3 bases, with 12 bases remaining between them. In germline, CDR1 is LGHNA, CDR2 YSLEER. CDR3 loop: CASSQEPQGGYEQYF. The CDR3 region has the DNA TGCGCCAGCAGCCAAGAGCCGCAGGGGGGCTACGAGCAGTACTTC.

This clonotype was seen a handful of times. V usage is TRBV2 and J usage is TRBJ2-1, with D perhaps TRBD1 or TRBD2 (5 bases each). The germline gives CDR1 SNHLY, CDR2 FYNNEI. The V and J ends lost 3 bases and 8 bases respectively, with 17 bases between them. The CDR3 is 15 residues long. DNA of the CDR3: TGTGCCAGCAGTGAGCACGGGCCGAGGGGTGATGAGCAGTTCTTC. Amino acids: CASSEHGPRGDEQFF.

This clonotype was detected ten times or more. J is TRBJ2-1 and V is TRBV5-1; TRBD2 matches at 7 bases. With V trimmed by 4 bases and J by 8 bases, 12 bases remained unmatched. Germline-derived CDR1 and CDR2 are SGHRS and YFSETQ. This CDR3 comprises 15 residues. DNA for the CDR3: TGCGCCAGCAGCCCCAACGGAGCGGGGTCCCATGAGCAGTTCTTC. It is translated as CASSPNGAGSHEQFF. Together with reference TRBV5-1 and TRBJ2-1, the CDR3 gives the full variable domain: KAGVTQTPRYLIKTRGQQVTLSCSPISGHRSVSWYQQTPGQGLQFLFEYFSETQRNKGNFPGRFSGRQFSNSRSEMNVSTLELGDSALYLCASSPNGAGSHEQFFGPGTRLTVL.

This chain joins TRBV5-1 and TRBJ2-5; D gene uncertain. V lost 1 base and J lost 4, with 8 bases in between. Germline V lookup: CDR1 SGHRS, CDR2 YFSETQ. The CDR3 runs to 13 residues. CDR3 sequence reads: CASSLSQGETQYF. CDR3 DNA sequence: TGCGCCAGCAGCTTGAGTCAAGGAGAGACCCAGTACTTC.

This chain connects TRBV11-2 to TRBJ1-3, with a possible D match to TRBD1 (5 bases). Germline CDR1 reads SGHAT; CDR2 reads FQNNGV. The V end lost 3 bases, the J end lost 6 bases, and 9 bases lay between the germline ends. This CDR3 comprises 13 residues. Here the CDR3 reads CASSLGRENTIYF. For the CDR3, the DNA is TGTGCCAGCAGCTTGGGGCGGGAAAACACCATATATTTT.

This chain uses TRBV10-3 with TRBJ2-7, with D possibly called TRBD1 or TRBD2 (5 bases each). Trimming removed 6 bases from V and 0 bases from J, with 6 bases in between. The CDR3 runs to 12 residues. The V gene's germline CDR1 is ENHRY and CDR2 SYGVKD. The CDR3 sequence: CAIRGPSYEQYV. CDR3 in DNA: TGTGCCATCAGGGGACCCTCCTACGAGCAGTACGTC.

This sequence joins TRBV6-5 and TRBJ1-2, with D unresolved. This CDR3 spans 14 amino acids. Per germline, CDR1 MNHEY and CDR2 SVGAGI. The V gene lost 0 bases and the J gene lost 3 bases, with 8 bases spanning the gap. The CDR3 region has the DNA TGTGCCAGCAGTTACTCCGGCACGTACTATGGCTACACCTTC. Protein sequence: CASSYSGTYYGYTF.

This clonotype has more than one count but fewer than ten. This chain links TRBV12-5 with TRBJ2-1; 9 bases are a match to TRBD2. Trimming cost V 3 bases and J 5 bases; bases outside gene matches: 5. The CDR3 is 15 residues long. Germline assignment: CDR1 LGHNT and CDR2 FRNRAP. CDR3 bases: TGTGCTAGTGGTTTCGCGGGGGGGTTTAACAATGAGCAGTTCTTC. This gives the protein CASGFAGGFNNEQFF. The full variable domain, with the rest looked up from reference TRBV12-5 and TRBJ2-1, is DARVTQTPRHKVTEMGQEVTMRCQPILGHNTVFWYRQTMMQGLELLAYFRNRAPLDDSGMPKDRFSAEMPDATLATLKIQPSEPRDSAVYFCASGFAGGFNNEQFFGPGTRLTVL.

This clonotype was picked up a small number of times. The chain combines TRBV7-3 with TRBJ2-1; 7 bases line up with TRBD2. Germline loops: CDR1 SGHTA, CDR2 FQGTGA. Trimming took 2 bases from V and 10 from J; bases not matched to a gene: 8. This CDR3 spans 14 amino acids. The CDR3, as DNA: TGTGCCAGCAGCTTAGGCCTAGCGGATTTCGAGCAGTTCTTC. Protein sequence: CASSLGLADFEQFF.

This clonotype has only a few counts. V and J are TRBV28 and TRBJ1-1; 7 nucleotides match TRBD1. In germline, CDR1 is MDHEN, CDR2 SYDVKM. J was trimmed by 4 bases and V by 5 bases; bases with no gene match: 10. The CDR3 is made up of 15 amino acids. The CDR3 reads CASSPQTGSGTEAFF. CDR3 bases: TGTGCCAGCAGTCCACAGACAGGGTCAGGCACTGAAGCTTTCTTT.

This clonotype has only a few counts. The chain links TRBV5-1 to TRBJ2-1; D is uncertain. CDR3 length: 16 amino acids. Trimming left V 3 bases short and J 4 bases short, with 17 bases between. Germline V gene data show CDR1 as SGHRS and CDR2 as YFSETQ. In DNA, the CDR3 is TGCGCCAGCAGCTCCGGTGGGCAGATACTATACAATGAGCAGTTCTTC. Its protein product is CASSSGGQILYNEQFF.

V is TRBV29-1 and J is TRBJ1-2, with D uncertain. This CDR3 is 12 amino acids long. The V gene lost 7 bases and the J gene lost 4 bases, with 13 bases spanning the gap. The germline V gene encodes CDR1 SQVTM and CDR2 ANQGSEA. The CDR3 region is CSDVDSSYGYTF. DNA of the CDR3: TGCAGCGACGTTGACTCCTCCTATGGCTACACCTTC.

The chain is built from TRBV7-2 and TRBJ1-2; no clear D gene. The CDR3 extends over 13 amino acids. Trimming took 5 bases from V and 7 from J, leaving 14 bases between them. Germline values: CDR1 SGHTA, CDR2 FQGNSA. The CDR3 sequence: CASSPAGSPGYTF. The DNA of the CDR3 is TGTGCCAGCAGCCCAGCCGGGTCGCCTGGCTACACCTTC.

This clonotype was recorded a few times. This sequence joins TRBV19 and TRBJ2-3; unclear D gene. Germline V CDR1 and CDR2: LNHDA, SQIVND (reference sequence). V gave up 3 bases and J gave up 3 bases, with 7 bases separating them. This CDR3 has 13 amino acids. CDR3 region: CASSIPGTDTQYF. For the CDR3, the DNA is TGTGCCAGTAGTATCCCTGGAACAGATACGCAGTATTTT.